A selection of T cell receptor beta chains follows, all from one sample in a study of early T cells in non-severe SARS-CoV-2 infection. TCRdb reprocessed the 5' RACE reads via MiXCR and lists one record per CDR3 protein. Of around 57,000 distinct CDR3 sequences listed, 6.2% are singletons. What was sequenced was whole blood. These receptors were taken from an adult who was a healthcare worker with PCR-confirmed SARS-CoV-2 infection or an uninfected control (not recorded which). The conserved cysteine and the conserved F or W are not part of the CDR3 here. Fields, in order: J gene, clone size, V gene, CDR3 protein. Rows may omit the clone size; those that give it use once, few, many or a size class.

j_call: TRBJ1-2; clone_size: many; v_call: TRBV2; cdr3_aa: ASRPPTGAGGYT
j_call: TRBJ1-5; clone_size: many; v_call: TRBV12-3/TRBV12-4; cdr3_aa: ASSLEVNQPQH
j_call: TRBJ1-2; clone_size: few; v_call: TRBV4-3; cdr3_aa: ASSQGRGPSFNYGYT
j_call: TRBJ2-7; clone_size: .; v_call: TRBV7-9; cdr3_aa: ASSSGAPREQY
j_call: TRBJ2-3; clone_size: many; v_call: TRBV6-6; cdr3_aa: ASSYPGLAGTDTQY
j_call: TRBJ2-1; clone_size: few; v_call: TRBV5-1; cdr3_aa: ASSFDSSWNEQF
j_call: TRBJ1-5; clone_size: many; v_call: TRBV12-3/TRBV12-4; cdr3_aa: ASSRTGGAQPQH
j_call: TRBJ1-2; clone_size: many; v_call: TRBV2; cdr3_aa: ASSRDRGPSYGYT
j_call: TRBJ2-1; clone_size: .; v_call: TRBV6-1; cdr3_aa: ATTIQGAHNEQF
j_call: TRBJ2-5; clone_size: .; v_call: TRBV20-1; cdr3_aa: SVEDQETQY
j_call: TRBJ2-7; clone_size: .; v_call: TRBV4-1; cdr3_aa: ASSQAPQGAYEQY
j_call: TRBJ2-1; clone_size: many; v_call: TRBV20-1; cdr3_aa: SASAPSGGASNEQF
j_call: TRBJ2-7; clone_size: many; v_call: TRBV7-6; cdr3_aa: ASSPTGTASYEQY
j_call: TRBJ2-5; clone_size: many; v_call: TRBV24-1; cdr3_aa: ATSEFRGPGETQY
j_call: TRBJ1-1; clone_size: many; v_call: TRBV6-2/TRBV6-3; cdr3_aa: ASSWTQGPGTEAF
j_call: TRBJ1-1; clone_size: .; v_call: TRBV9; cdr3_aa: ASSAPHFGSTDEAF
j_call: TRBJ1-5; clone_size: many; v_call: TRBV30; cdr3_aa: AWSGGRRDNQPQH
j_call: TRBJ2-3; clone_size: many; v_call: TRBV4-3; cdr3_aa: ASSQDTGADTQY
j_call: TRBJ2-2; clone_size: many; v_call: TRBV28; cdr3_aa: ASSLSLFNTGELF
j_call: TRBJ2-5; clone_size: .; v_call: TRBV5-1; cdr3_aa: ASSGGTATETQY
j_call: TRBJ1-6; clone_size: few; v_call: TRBV5-4; cdr3_aa: ASSTQARLLSSYNSPLH
j_call: TRBJ2-5; clone_size: .; v_call: TRBV20-1; cdr3_aa: SASVAEETQY
j_call: TRBJ2-3; clone_size: .; v_call: TRBV6-2/TRBV6-3; cdr3_aa: ASSHPSGGSDTQY
j_call: TRBJ1-5; clone_size: few; v_call: TRBV19; cdr3_aa: ASSSGRTVNDQPQH
j_call: TRBJ2-7; clone_size: few; v_call: TRBV5-1; cdr3_aa: ASSFRTDSYEQY
j_call: TRBJ2-5; clone_size: .; v_call: TRBV6-1; cdr3_aa: ASSLTSGVQETQY
j_call: TRBJ2-7; clone_size: many; v_call: TRBV27; cdr3_aa: ASQSQGHEQY
j_call: TRBJ2-7; clone_size: few; v_call: TRBV10-3; cdr3_aa: AISELGGTYEQY
j_call: TRBJ2-7; clone_size: few; v_call: TRBV7-9; cdr3_aa: ASSFGTAPSYEQY
j_call: TRBJ1-4; clone_size: once; v_call: TRBV20-1; cdr3_aa: SAGDRGHEKLF
j_call: TRBJ2-5; clone_size: .; v_call: TRBV7-9; cdr3_aa: ASSSGAGKQETQY
j_call: TRBJ1-5; clone_size: many; v_call: TRBV12-3/TRBV12-4; cdr3_aa: ASSFRQYSNQPQH
j_call: TRBJ2-5; clone_size: many; v_call: TRBV12-3/TRBV12-4; cdr3_aa: ASSHGHLQETQY
j_call: TRBJ2-4; clone_size: few; v_call: TRBV10-3; cdr3_aa: ASGGSKNIQY
j_call: TRBJ2-1; clone_size: many; v_call: TRBV7-2; cdr3_aa: ASSLQARDEI
j_call: TRBJ2-7; clone_size: many; v_call: TRBV12-3/TRBV12-4; cdr3_aa: ASGARSYEQY
j_call: TRBJ2-1; clone_size: many; v_call: TRBV19; cdr3_aa: ASSLLRQGTSYNEQF
j_call: TRBJ2-1; clone_size: many; v_call: TRBV7-9; cdr3_aa: ASSLGLGNEQF
j_call: TRBJ1-1; clone_size: .; v_call: TRBV5-1; cdr3_aa: ASSLDERNTEAF
j_call: TRBJ2-2; clone_size: many; v_call: TRBV6-1; cdr3_aa: ASSDPLRGAAGELF
j_call: TRBJ1-4; clone_size: .; v_call: TRBV7-6; cdr3_aa: ASSLQGIEKKLF
j_call: TRBJ2-7; clone_size: many; v_call: TRBV12-3/TRBV12-4; cdr3_aa: ASSLGQTYEQY
j_call: TRBJ2-7; clone_size: many; v_call: TRBV28; cdr3_aa: ASSSGQPKSEY
j_call: TRBJ2-5; clone_size: many; v_call: TRBV11-2; cdr3_aa: ASSSTLSYQETQY
j_call: TRBJ2-3; clone_size: few; v_call: TRBV7-2; cdr3_aa: ASSPERDGTQY
j_call: TRBJ1-2; clone_size: many; v_call: TRBV4-3; cdr3_aa: ASSPSRAEGYT
j_call: TRBJ2-7; clone_size: many; v_call: TRBV20-1; cdr3_aa: SARDRQGVSYEQY
j_call: TRBJ2-7; clone_size: few; v_call: TRBV28; cdr3_aa: ASSTPRGEDEQY
j_call: TRBJ2-3; clone_size: few; v_call: TRBV7-9; cdr3_aa: ASSPGVSTTDTQY
j_call: TRBJ2-3; clone_size: many; v_call: TRBV5-4; cdr3_aa: ASSPRPGVGFGDTQY
j_call: TRBJ1-2; clone_size: few; v_call: TRBV6-2/TRBV6-3; cdr3_aa: ASTPGGTGYHGYT
j_call: TRBJ1-2; clone_size: .; v_call: TRBV15; cdr3_aa: ATSREAGGGYT
j_call: TRBJ2-3; clone_size: .; v_call: TRBV20-1; cdr3_aa: SAATSGGATDTQY
j_call: TRBJ2-3; clone_size: many; v_call: TRBV18; cdr3_aa: ASSLGTGALDTQY
j_call: TRBJ1-5; clone_size: .; v_call: TRBV7-8; cdr3_aa: ASTSAPSRNQPQH
j_call: TRBJ2-2; clone_size: .; v_call: TRBV19; cdr3_aa: ASSISRGVTNTGELF
j_call: TRBJ2-5; clone_size: many; v_call: TRBV20-1; cdr3_aa: RAGGGGRETQY
j_call: TRBJ2-3; clone_size: .; v_call: TRBV20-1; cdr3_aa: SAPGAGTDTQY
j_call: TRBJ1-5; clone_size: .; v_call: TRBV3-1; cdr3_aa: ASSQGPGQPQH